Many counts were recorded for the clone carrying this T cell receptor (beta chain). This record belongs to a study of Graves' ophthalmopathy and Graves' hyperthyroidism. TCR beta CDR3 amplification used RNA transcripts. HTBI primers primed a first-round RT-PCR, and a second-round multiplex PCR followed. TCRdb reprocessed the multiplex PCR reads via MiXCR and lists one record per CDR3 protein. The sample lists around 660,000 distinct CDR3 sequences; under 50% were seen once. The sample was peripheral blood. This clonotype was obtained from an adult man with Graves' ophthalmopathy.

DNA for the CDR3: TGCGCCAGCAGCCAAGACCTCGGGACAGGGAATTATGGCTACACCTTC. Its protein is CASSQDLGTGNYGYTF. V usage is TRBV4-3 and J usage is TRBJ1-2; 9 bases agree with TRBD1. Losses at the gene ends were 0 bases for V and 5 bases for J; bases not matched to a gene: 7. CDR3 length: 16 amino acids. The germline CDR1 and CDR2 sequences are LGHNA and YSLEER.